Below are 30 T cell receptor beta chains sequenced from a single sample in a study of T cell repertoires in cytomegalovirus infection. Their antigen targets remain unknown. MiXCR was run by TCRdb on the reads, yielding one entry per CDR3 protein. The sample has 450,000 to 600,000 distinct CDR3 sequences, 30% to 35% seen once; the top ten hold 17%. Sample: cultured PBMCs, taken from culture after CMV antigen stimulation. The receptor source for this set is a human donor in good health (CMV status not recorded). Some clones in this sample may be carry-over from other donors' samples.

This clonotype occurred many times. This chain uses TRBV7-2 with TRBJ1-6; 8 nucleotides match TRBD1. The V gene end was trimmed by 6 bases and the J gene end by 8 bases; junction bases not matched to a gene: 6. This CDR3 region has 14 residues. Germline-derived CDR1 and CDR2 are SGHTA and FQGNSA. The CDR3 region is CASRQDREHSPLHF. Here the CDR3 DNA reads TGTGCCAGCAGACAGGACAGGGAGCATTCACCCCTCCACTTT.

CDR3 region: CASSLPEAGYTF. CDR3 coding DNA: TGTGCCAGCAGCCTCCCGGAAGCTGGCTACACCTTC. J is TRBJ1-2 and V is TRBV7-2; D uncertain. From germline, CDR1 is SGHTA and CDR2 FQGNSA. V was pared by 5 bases and J by 7 bases, with 11 bases between. This CDR3 spans 12 amino acids. Variable domain in full (rest from reference TRBV7-2 and TRBJ1-2): GAGVSQSPSNKVTEKGKDVELRCDPISGHTALYWYRQSLGQGLEFLIYFQGNSAPDKSGLPSDRFSAERTGGSVSTLTIQRTQQEDSAVYLCASSLPEAGYTFGSGTRLTVV.

This clonotype was detected a few times. V usage is TRBV7-2 and J usage is TRBJ2-7, with TRBD1 matching 7 bases. Looked up from germline, CDR1 is SGHTA and CDR2 is FQGNSA. The CDR3 is 15 residues long. Trimming took 5 bases from V and 3 from J; bases not matched to a gene: 10. CDR3 nucleotides: TGTGCCAGCAGCCTACAACCGGGACAGAGCTACGAGCAGTACGTC. Amino acids: CASSLQPGQSYEQYV.

This clonotype was seen a few times. V is TRBV7-2 and J is TRBJ1-2; perhaps TRBD1 as D (6 bases). CDR1 and CDR2 (germline): SGHTA, FQGNSA. CDR3 length: 14 amino acids. Trimming took 3 bases from V and 4 from J, leaving 12 bases between them. As DNA, the CDR3 is TGTGCCAGCAGCTTTGGGGGCGGGAGCTATGGCTACACCTTC. It encodes CASSFGGGSYGYTF.

The V and J genes are TRBV6-2 or TRBV6-3 and TRBJ2-7, with a weak D call TRBD1 (5 bases). The CDR3 totals 15 residues. Germline lookup yields CDR1 MNHEY and CDR2 SVGEGT. V lost 2 bases and J 7 bases, leaving 18 bases between the germline ends. This chain's CDR3 is CASSYPGQRLREQYV. The CDR3 nucleotides are TGTGCCAGCAGTTACCCCGGACAAAGATTACGGGAGCAGTACGTC.

The genes are TRBV13 and TRBJ2-2, with 7 bases lining up with TRBD2. V was pared by 5 bases and J by 1 base, with 7 bases of the junction left unmatched. The CDR3 covers 16 residues. Germline V lookup: CDR1 PRHDT, CDR2 FYEKMQ (reference sequence). CDR3 protein: CASSLLGGRNTGELFF. CDR3 DNA: TGTGCCAGCAGCCTCCTCGGCGGGAGGAACACCGGGGAGCTGTTTTTT.

The chain uses TRBV6-5 and TRBJ2-2; D perhaps matches TRBD1 (6 bases). CDR1 and CDR2 (germline): MNHEY, SVGAGI. The V end was cut by 5 bases, the J end by 2 bases, with 12 bases between. The CDR3 has 15 residues. Here the CDR3 reads CASSRPRGNTGELFF. The CDR3 nucleotides read TGTGCCAGCAGTAGGCCCAGGGGAAACACCGGGGAGCTGTTTTTT.

Ten or more counts support this clonotype. The genes are TRBV11-2 and TRBJ1-5, with TRBD1 as a possible D gene (5 bases). CDR1 SGHAT and CDR2 FQNNGV come from the germline V gene. Between the trimmed V and J ends, which lost 5 bases and 6 bases, there was a span of 11 bases. This CDR3 is 13 amino acids long. For the CDR3, the DNA is TGTGCCAGCAGCGGCGGGGGGTCTCAGCCCCAGCATTTT. It specifies CASSGGGSQPQHF.

This clonotype was seen only a few times. The CDR3 loop reads CASSLRTALSNQPQHF. DNA for the CDR3: TGTGCCAGCAGCTTGAGGACAGCCCTTAGCAATCAGCCCCAGCATTTT. The V call is TRBV7-2, the J call TRBJ1-5, with D tentatively TRBD1 (6 bases). CDR3 size: 16 residues. Germline loops: CDR1 SGHTA, CDR2 FQGNSA. The V end was cut by 3 bases, the J end by 0 bases, with 12 bases between.

This chain links TRBV12-3 or TRBV12-4 with TRBJ1-6, with D possibly TRBD1 on 6 matching bases. V gave up 5 bases and J gave up 6 bases, with 11 bases separating them. The CDR3 is 14 amino acids. CDR3 coding DNA: TGTGCCAGCAGTCTCGGAGGGGGTAATTCACCCCTCCACTTT. Translating gives CASSLGGGNSPLHF.

The rearrangement links TRBV6-6 to TRBJ2-1; 12 positions match TRBD2. In germline, CDR1 is MNHNY, CDR2 SVGAGI (reference sequence). The CDR3 has 18 residues. The V segment lost 4 bases and the J segment 9 bases; nucleotides outside the gene matches: 16. In nucleotides, the CDR3 is TGTGCCAGCAGTTCGACGGCCAGGGGGACTAGCGGGTGGCGTGAGCAGTTCTTC. Translated, it gives CASSSTARGTSGWREQFF.

The chain employs TRBV19 and TRBJ2-5; tentatively, D is TRBD2 (5 bases). Germline V gene sequence: CDR1 LNHDA, CDR2 SQIVND (reference sequence). The CDR3 has 13 residues. The V gene lost 7 bases and the J gene lost 3 bases, with 12 bases spanning the gap. The CDR3 protein is CASNSVGEETQYF. In DNA, the CDR3 is TGTGCCAGTAACTCAGTCGGGGAAGAGACCCAGTACTTC.

A note on this clonotype: This may arise from a read error, as a much more abundant clone is one base away. The V call is TRBV7-2, the J call TRBJ1-1, with TRBD1 as a possible D gene (6 bases). With 5 bases removed from V and 3 bases from J, the gap between germline ends came to 16 bases. CDR1 is SGHTA and CDR2 is FQGNSA in the germline V gene. The CDR3 is 15 residues long. CDR3 DNA: TGTGCCAGCAGCAAACAGCAGGGGACATACACTGAAGCTTTCTTT. Its protein is CASSKQQGTYTEAFF.

In its sample, this clonotype was seen a few times. V usage is TRBV7-2 and J usage is TRBJ2-7; D ambiguous. This CDR3 is 13 amino acids long. Trimming removed 4 bases from V and 6 bases from J, with 13 bases in between. Germline V CDR1 and CDR2: SGHTA, FQGNSA. The CDR3 region is CASSYSPAGEQYF. CDR3 nucleotide sequence: TGTGCCAGCAGCTACTCCCCTGCAGGCGAGCAGTACTTC.

The chain recombines TRBV20-1 with TRBJ2-3; TRBD2 matches 11 bases. This CDR3 is built from 15 residues. Germline V gives CDR1 DFQATT, CDR2 SNEGSKA (reference sequence). The V segment lost 4 bases and the J segment 4 bases; nucleotides outside the gene matches: 7. CDR3 nucleotide sequence: TGCAGTGCTACGCCCCTTAGCGGGAGGGCAGATACGCAGTATTTT. It encodes CSATPLSGRADTQYF.

This clonotype has just one count. Given a much more abundant clone one base away, this may be a read error. Since the CDR3 does not end with the conserved phenylalanine or tryptophan, this likely comes from a read error. CDR3 sequence reads: CASKRGTSGPRTDTQYY. In DNA, the CDR3 is TGTGCCAGCAAAAGGGGGACTAGCGGCCCCCGCACAGATACGCAGTATTAT. V usage is TRBV7-2 and J usage is TRBJ2-3; 11 nucleotides match TRBD2. The length of the CDR3 is 17 residues. CDR1 SGHTA and CDR2 FQGNSA come from the germline V gene. J lost 1 base, V lost 7 bases, and 10 bases had no gene match.

This clonotype has just a few counts. The V and J genes are TRBV7-9 and TRBJ1-1, with D perhaps matching TRBD1 (5 bases). CDR1 SEHNR and CDR2 FQNEAQ come from the germline V gene (reference sequence). This CDR3 comprises 14 residues. The V end was cut by 6 bases, the J end by 0 bases, with 11 bases between. CDR3 protein: CASSVGAMNTEAFF. In nucleotides, the CDR3 is TGTGCCAGCAGTGTCGGGGCAATGAACACTGAAGCTTTCTTT.

This clonotype appeared a few times. The DNA of the CDR3 is TGTGCCAGCAGCACTCCGACAGGGGTCCAAGAGACCCAGTACTTC. This sequence encodes CASSTPTGVQETQYF. The V call is TRBV7-8, the J call TRBJ2-5; 8 bases map to TRBD1. CDR1 and CDR2 from the germline V gene are SGHVS and FQNEAQ. J lost 1 base, V lost 5 bases, and 6 bases had no gene match. This CDR3 has 15 amino acids.

This clonotype was observed a few times. CDR3 bases: TGTGCCAGCAGTCCACACCTCGGCCGGGTTGGAGACAATCAGCCCCAGCATTTT. Translated, it gives CASSPHLGRVGDNQPQHF. The chain has TRBV27 and TRBJ1-5; D not resolved. V lost 5 bases to trimming and J lost 3 bases, with 23 bases between them. CDR1 MNHEY and CDR2 SMNVEV come from the germline V gene (reference sequence). CDR3 length: 18 residues.

The chain recombines TRBV27 with TRBJ1-2; D is possibly TRBD1 (5 bases). V was clipped by 4 bases and J by 8 bases, with 14 bases between them. The CDR3 contains 13 residues. Germline values: CDR1 MNHEY, CDR2 SMNVEV (reference sequence). CDR3 sequence reads: CASSSRGPGGYTF. In DNA, the CDR3 is TGTGCCAGCAGTTCCCGGGGCCCGGGGGGCTACACCTTC.

This clonotype was counted a single time. This chain joins TRBV28 and TRBJ2-7; D is ambiguous. This CDR3 is 13 amino acids long. From germline, CDR1 is MDHEN and CDR2 SYDVKM. V was pared by 2 bases and J by 1 base, with 6 bases between. The CDR3, as DNA: TGTGCCAGCAGTTTACTCTTTTCCTACGAGCAGTACTTC. Amino acid sequence: CASSLLFSYEQYF.

V usage is TRBV7-6 and J usage is TRBJ2-1, with D perhaps being TRBD1 or TRBD2 (6 bases each). The V and J ends lost 1 base and 8 bases respectively, with 15 bases between them. Per germline, CDR1 SGHVS and CDR2 FNYEAQ. The CDR3 runs to 15 residues. CDR3 in DNA: TGTGCCAGCAGCTTAGGAGGGGGGAGTCTGGATGAGCAGTTCTTC. It encodes CASSLGGGSLDEQFF.

This clonotype showed up just a few times. The chain joins TRBV28 to TRBJ1-5; possible D gene TRBD1, 5 bases. V gave up 4 bases and J gave up 6 bases, with 10 bases separating them. CDR3 length: 13 residues. Germline assignment: CDR1 MDHEN and CDR2 SYDVKM. The CDR3 loop is CASSWGRGQPQHF. The CDR3 DNA reads as TGTGCCAGCAGTTGGGGCCGGGGTCAGCCCCAGCATTTT.

The V and J genes are TRBV12-3 or TRBV12-4 and TRBJ1-5; D is unclear. The V and J ends lost 7 bases and 11 bases respectively, with 12 bases between them. CDR3 length equals 11 residues. The CDR3 loop is CASIILGSQHF. The CDR3 bases are TGTGCCAGCATCATCCTTGGGTCCCAGCATTTT.

This clonotype was observed a handful of times. The chain links TRBV7-2 to TRBJ2-2, with 8 bases lining up with TRBD2. Germline V gene lookup returns CDR1 SGHTA and CDR2 FQGNSA. V gave up 1 base and J gave up 4 bases; unmatched junction bases: 2. This CDR3 has 15 residues. The DNA for the CDR3 is TGTGCCAGCAGCTTAGAGACTAGCGTCACCGGGGAGCTGTTTTTT. Translation gives CASSLETSVTGELFF.

A note on this clonotype: A read error is possible here, since a much larger clone lies one base away. J is TRBJ2-6 and V is TRBV7-2; D uncertain. Germline V lookup: CDR1 SGHTA, CDR2 FQGNSA. The CDR3 covers 15 residues. CDR3 in amino acids: CGSSPRVSGANVLTF. In DNA, the CDR3 is TGTGGCAGCAGCCCCCGGGTCTCTGGGGCCAACGTCCTGACTTTC.

The chain employs TRBV4-1 and TRBJ2-2; 7 bases align to TRBD2. The J segment lost 6 bases and the V segment lost 1 base, leaving 5 bases of the junction unmatched. Germline values: CDR1 MGHRA, CDR2 YSYEKL. This CDR3 is built from 15 residues. The CDR3 reads CASSQGGSSSGELFF. The CDR3 DNA follows: TGCGCCAGCAGCCAAGGCGGGAGTAGTTCCGGGGAGCTGTTTTTT.

The chain combines TRBV7-9 with TRBJ2-7; 9 nucleotides line up with TRBD1. J gave up 7 bases and V 6 bases, and 13 bases lay outside the gene matches. The CDR3 is 15 amino acids. Germline V gene sequence: CDR1 SEHNR, CDR2 FQNEAQ (reference sequence). CDR3 amino acids: CASSSPGQGSFEQYF. DNA of the CDR3: TGTGCCAGCAGTTCACCGGGACAGGGTAGTTTTGAGCAGTACTTC.

V and J are TRBV28 and TRBJ2-7; possible D gene TRBD2, 7 bases. The CDR3 is made up of 13 amino acids. V was clipped by 5 bases and J by 2 bases, with 10 bases between them. Germline loops: CDR1 MDHEN, CDR2 SYDVKM. CDR3 nucleotides: TGTGCCAGCAGTCGGGGGGCAACCTACGAGCAGTACTTC. Amino acid sequence: CASSRGATYEQYF. Based on the CDR3 plus reference TRBV28 and TRBJ2-7, the full variable domain is DVKVTQSSRYLVKRTGEKVFLECVQDMDHENMFWYRQDPGLGLRLIYFSYDVKMKEKGDIPEGYSVSREKKERFSLILESASTNQTSMYLCASSRGATYEQYFGPGTRLTVT.

This clonotype has more than one count but fewer than ten. The chain carries TRBV28 and TRBJ2-7; 12 bases agree with TRBD1. After removal of 5 bases from V and 6 bases from J, the junction contained 14 bases not matched to a gene. Germline V CDR1 and CDR2: MDHEN, SYDVKM. The CDR3 consists of 17 residues. In DNA form, the CDR3 reads TGTGCCAGCAGTCGACCGGGACAGGGGGCCCCTCGGGTCGAGCAGTACTTC. This gives the protein CASSRPGQGAPRVEQYF.